A single sample is the source of the 21 T cell receptor beta chains below, sequenced in a study of shared clonotypes between healthy human individuals. The repertoire was sequenced with immunoSEQ multiplex PCR; TCRdb's copy has only in-frame clones and lacks some. The sample lists about 2.4 million clones; over 85% were seen once. Sequences were obtained from naive CD4+ T cells from PBMCs. As for subset: CD45RA+ positively selected. These receptors all stem from a man aged 18 to 29 in good health. Some clones in this sample may be carry-over from other donors' samples.

The J gene is TRBJ2-3, the V gene TRBV28, with 10 positions matching TRBD2. V lost 6 bases to trimming and J lost 4 bases; unmatched junction nucleotides: 13. The germline gives CDR1 MDHEN, CDR2 SYDVKM. This CDR3 has 17 amino acids. The CDR3 bases are TGTGCCAGCAGCCCCTATTGGCTAGCGGGAGCATCAGATACGCAGTATTTT. Translated: CASSPYWLAGASDTQYF.

This clone was seen just once. The rearrangement links TRBV5-6 to TRBJ2-1, with no clear D. V was trimmed by 0 bases and J by 4 bases, leaving 8 bases between them. Per the germline V gene, CDR1 is SGHDT and CDR2 is YYEEEE. The CDR3 has 14 residues. In DNA, the CDR3 is TGTGCCAGCAGCTTGGATCCAGTTTACAATGAGCAGTTCTTC. It codes for CASSLDPVYNEQFF. Drawing the rest from reference TRBV5-6 and TRBJ2-1, the complete variable domain is DAGVTQSPTHLIKTRGQQVTLRCSPKSGHDTVSWYQQALGQGPQFIFQYYEEEERQRGNFPDRFSGHQFPNYSSELNVNALLLGDSALYLCASSLDPVYNEQFFGPGTRLTVL.

A single count supports this clone. This chain joins TRBV6-5 and TRBJ2-1, with TRBD2 as a possible D gene (5 bases). CDR3 size: 15 residues. The germline V gene encodes CDR1 MNHEY and CDR2 SVGAGI. The V end lost 2 bases, the J end lost 7 bases, and 15 bases lay between the germline ends. The CDR3: CASSYPRASPNEQFF. In DNA, the CDR3 is TGTGCCAGCAGTTACCCCCGGGCTAGCCCTAATGAGCAGTTCTTC.

Concerning this clone itself: Other DNA sequences in this sample translate to the same CDR3. The V gene is TRBV6-5, the J gene TRBJ1-3, with D uncertain. CDR1 and CDR2 (germline): MNHEY, SVGAGI. V shed 0 bases and J shed 4 bases, with 7 bases lying between them. The CDR3 extends over 14 amino acids. CDR3 amino acids: CASSYSGVGNTIYF. The CDR3, as DNA: TGTGCCAGCAGTTACTCGGGCGTCGGAAACACCATATATTTT.

CDR3 loop: CASSWARGGSGTEAFF. For the CDR3, the DNA is TGCGCCAGCAGCTGGGCCAGAGGGGGCTCAGGCACTGAAGCTTTCTTT. V gene TRBV5-1 combines with J gene TRBJ1-1, with 7 bases that match TRBD1. This CDR3 comprises 16 residues. With 3 bases clipped from V and 4 bases from J, the junction kept 12 bases outside the gene matches. Per the germline V gene, CDR1 is SGHRS and CDR2 is YFSETQ.

The chain couples TRBV10-1 to TRBJ2-2, with 12 nucleotides matching TRBD2. Germline V lookup: CDR1 WNHNN, CDR2 SYGVQD (reference sequence). The J segment lost 3 bases and the V segment lost 9 bases, leaving 8 bases of the junction unmatched. CDR3 length: 16 amino acids. As DNA, the CDR3 is TGCGCCAGTTCGACTAGCGGGAGTATCGACACCGGGGAGCTGTTTTTT. This sequence encodes CASSTSGSIDTGELFF.

The chain employs TRBV7-8 and TRBJ2-7; a weak D match, TRBD2 (6 bases). CDR3 length equals 15 residues. The V gene's germline CDR1 is SGHVS and CDR2 FQNEAQ. The germline V and J ends were trimmed by 1 base and 0 bases, with 10 bases remaining between them. This CDR3 reads CASSLESGSSYEQYF. CDR3 DNA: TGTGCCAGCAGCTTAGAGTCCGGGAGCTCCTACGAGCAGTACTTC.

V gene TRBV6-5 combines with J gene TRBJ1-1; D remains ambiguous. The CDR3 runs 14 residues. Trimming left V 5 bases short and J 1 base short, with 11 bases between. Looked up from germline, CDR1 is MNHEY and CDR2 is SVGAGI. CDR3 DNA sequence: TGTGCCAGCAGTATTCGGACGGGGAACACTGAAGCTTTCTTT. Protein sequence: CASSIRTGNTEAFF.

This sequence joins TRBV5-1 and TRBJ2-2; the D call may be TRBD1 or TRBD2 (7 bases each). The CDR3 runs to 17 residues. Trimming removed 0 bases at V and 3 bases at J, with 15 bases between. Looked up from germline, CDR1 is SGHRS and CDR2 is YFSETQ. DNA for the CDR3: TGCGCCAGCAGCTTGGCCAAGAGCGGGACAGACACCGGGGAGCTGTTTTTT. Its protein is CASSLAKSGTDTGELFF.

The chain carries TRBV25-1 and TRBJ2-7, with 9 bases aligning to TRBD1. CDR1 and CDR2 from the germline V gene are MGHDK and SYGVNS. V shed 6 bases and J 6 bases; nucleotides not matched to a gene: 6. This CDR3 contains 13 residues. This chain's CDR3 is CASRSPGQGEQYF. CDR3 coding DNA: TGTGCCAGCAGGTCTCCGGGACAGGGCGAGCAGTACTTC.

The chain recombines TRBV5-1 with TRBJ2-1; D unresolved. Trimming pared 1 base from V and 9 bases from J, leaving 11 bases between. The CDR3 sequence is 13 residues long. Per the germline V gene, CDR1 is SGHRS and CDR2 is YFSETQ. CDR3 sequence (DNA): TGCGCCAGCAGCTTGATGTCTTCGGGTGAGCAGTTCTTC. Translated, it gives CASSLMSSGEQFF.

This clone was seen just once. CDR3 region: CASSLISGDTGELFF. The CDR3 DNA sequence: TGTGCCAGCAGTTTGATTAGCGGGGACACCGGGGAGCTGTTTTTT. This chain links TRBV6-5 with TRBJ2-2, with 8 bases lining up with TRBD2. CDR1 is MNHEY, CDR2 SVGAGI, per germline. V lost 4 bases, J lost 3 bases, and 4 bases stayed unmatched. The CDR3 extends over 15 amino acids.

The CDR3 reads CATSRDLGNSPLHF. The CDR3 bases are TGTGCCACCAGCAGGGACCTAGGGAATTCACCCCTCCACTTT. V is TRBV15 and J is TRBJ1-6; no reliable D call. The V and J ends lost 3 bases and 7 bases respectively, with 10 bases between them. Germline loops: CDR1 LNHNV, CDR2 YYDKDF (reference sequence). CDR3 length equals 14 residues.

J is TRBJ2-5 and V is TRBV4-2; 7 bases agree with TRBD1. The assigned J gene may be wrong: the sequence end matches TRBJ2-7 better. The CDR3 has 16 amino acids. Germline-derived CDR1 and CDR2 are LGHNA and YNFKEQ. The chain's CDR3 is CASSSYRGLLVSEQYF. The CDR3 DNA reads TGTGCCAGCAGCTCATACAGGGGATTACTAGTATCCGAGCAGTACTTC.

The chain links TRBV28 to TRBJ2-3; 8 bases agree with TRBD1. Germline V CDR1 and CDR2: MDHEN, SYDVKM. J gave up 2 bases and V 3 bases, and 7 bases lay outside the gene matches. This CDR3 contains 16 residues. This CDR3 reads CASSFSGTGPTDTQYF. In DNA form, the CDR3 reads TGTGCCAGCAGTTTCTCCGGGACAGGCCCCACAGATACGCAGTATTTT.

The rearrangement joins TRBV28 to TRBJ1-1, with D possibly matching TRBD1 (6 bases). CDR1 MDHEN and CDR2 SYDVKM come from the germline V gene. V was shortened by 4 bases and J by 5 bases, with 11 bases between the two germline ends. There are 13 residues in the CDR3. CDR3 region: CASSSDRRTEAFF. In DNA form, the CDR3 reads TGTGCCAGCAGTTCGGACAGAAGGACTGAAGCTTTCTTT.

V usage is TRBV28 and J usage is TRBJ2-7, with TRBD1 identical over 8 bases. CDR1 and CDR2 from the germline V gene are MDHEN and SYDVKM. The CDR3 runs to 13 residues. V lost 4 bases to trimming and J lost 5 bases; unmatched junction nucleotides: 4. CDR3 in amino acids: CASSWGTGNEQYF. The CDR3 bases are TGTGCCAGCAGTTGGGGGACAGGTAACGAGCAGTACTTC.

The V call is TRBV7-9, the J call TRBJ2-3, with 10 bases identical to TRBD2. The CDR3 covers 17 residues. After removal of 0 bases from V and 5 bases from J, the junction contained 8 bases not matched to a gene. CDR1 and CDR2 from the germline V gene are SEHNR and FQNEAQ (reference sequence). This chain's CDR3 is CASSLALLAGAKDTQYF. The CDR3 DNA sequence: TGTGCCAGCAGCTTAGCATTGCTAGCGGGAGCGAAAGATACGCAGTATTTT.

The CDR3 DNA sequence: TGCGCCAGCAGCCAGCGGGCGGGCGGGGGGACCTCCTACGAGCAGTACTTC. This gives the protein CASSQRAGGGTSYEQYF. The chain recombines TRBV5-1 with TRBJ2-7, with 8 bases identical to TRBD2. Per the germline V gene, CDR1 is SGHRS and CDR2 is YFSETQ. With 4 bases clipped from V and 0 bases from J, the junction kept 12 bases outside the gene matches. This CDR3 comprises 17 residues.

The chain combines TRBV6-6 with TRBJ2-2; D might be TRBD1 (6 bases). Germline V CDR1 and CDR2: MNHNY, SVGAGI (reference sequence). There are 13 residues in the CDR3. The V gene lost 8 bases and the J gene lost 4 bases, with 11 bases spanning the gap. CDR3 bases: TGTGCCAGCCGCGTAGGGGGCACCGGGGAGCTGTTTTTT. It encodes CASRVGGTGELFF.

The gene calls are TRBV28 and TRBJ2-7; 10 positions match TRBD2. V lost 8 bases and J lost 3; bases outside the gene matches: 13. Germline V gene sequence: CDR1 MDHEN, CDR2 SYDVKM. The CDR3 consists of 16 residues. This CDR3 reads CASGTYGLAEVYEQYF. The CDR3 DNA reads as TGTGCCAGCGGAACCTACGGACTAGCGGAGGTCTACGAGCAGTACTTC.